Listed here are 16 T cell receptor beta chains from one sample, sequenced in a study of T cells after yellow fever vaccination. TCRdb processed the 5' RACE reads anew with MiXCR; each CDR3 protein has one entry. The sample carries some 340,000 distinct CDR3 sequences, about 10% recorded once. Sequenced here: CD4+ T cells sorted from PBMCs, sampled 45 days after the yellow fever booster vaccination. The receptors were gathered from a man younger than 30 who received the YFV17D yellow fever vaccine.

The rearrangement joins TRBV6-6 to TRBJ1-2; D gene uncertain. With 7 bases removed from V and 8 bases from J, the gap between germline ends came to 8 bases. Germline values: CDR1 MNHNY, CDR2 SVGAGI (reference sequence). This CDR3 is 10 amino acids long. CDR3 nucleotides: TGTGCCAGCAACGACGGGGGCTACACCTTC. This gives the protein CASNDGGYTF.

There are a few counts of this clonotype. The chain combines TRBV5-1 with TRBJ1-4; the D is unclear. The CDR3 length is 14 residues. The V gene's germline CDR1 is SGHRS and CDR2 YFSETQ. V lost 2 bases, J lost 8 bases, and 13 bases lay in between. The CDR3 is CASSLTTVGEKLFF. CDR3 bases: TGCGCCAGCAGCTTAACAACAGTCGGGGAAAAACTGTTTTTT.

This clonotype was detected many times. The chain joins TRBV27 to TRBJ2-1, with D perhaps TRBD2 (5 bases). The germline gives CDR1 MNHEY, CDR2 SMNVEV (reference sequence). V dropped 1 base and J dropped 9 bases, with 10 bases sitting between them. The CDR3 length is 13 residues. CDR3 coding DNA: TGTGCCAGCAGTTTATACTTGGCGGGTGAGCAGTTCTTC. This sequence encodes CASSLYLAGEQFF.

In this sample, this clonotype turned up a few times. The genes are TRBV7-2 and TRBJ2-2, with 7 bases that match TRBD2. V shed 0 bases, J shed 8 bases, and the junction held 3 bases outside the gene matches. The germline V gene has CDR1 SGHTA and CDR2 FQGNSA. CDR3 length: 14 amino acids. CDR3 amino acids: CASSLATSAGELFF. For the CDR3, the DNA is TGTGCCAGCAGCTTAGCTACTAGCGCAGGGGAGCTGTTTTTT.

This clonotype has just a few counts. This chain links TRBV7-3 with TRBJ2-5; 8 bases fit TRBD2. The CDR3 contains 14 residues. Germline CDR1 and CDR2: SGHTA and FQGTGA. The ends lost 5 bases at V and 3 bases at J; junction bases unmatched: 5. CDR3 DNA: TGTGCCAGCAGCCGGGGGGGATCCGAAGAGACCCAGTACTTC. Its protein product is CASSRGGSEETQYF.

This clonotype was picked up a small number of times. V and J are TRBV5-1 and TRBJ2-5; D possibly corresponds to TRBD1 (6 bases). CDR3 size: 15 residues. Germline CDR1 reads SGHRS; CDR2 reads YFSETQ. V lost 1 base to trimming and J lost 3 bases, with 13 bases between them. The CDR3 loop is CASSLSYRVEETQYF. The CDR3 DNA reads TGCGCCAGCAGCTTGTCTTACAGGGTTGAAGAGACCCAGTACTTC.

This chain connects TRBV28 to TRBJ2-7, with D perhaps TRBD1 (5 bases). The CDR3 totals 12 residues. The V gene lost 5 bases and the J gene lost 2 bases, with 7 bases spanning the gap. CDR1 and CDR2 (germline): MDHEN, SYDVKM. CDR3 sequence reads: CASSQQAYEQYV. The CDR3 DNA sequence: TGTGCCAGCAGTCAACAGGCCTACGAGCAGTACGTC.

V and J are TRBV9 and TRBJ2-1, with D perhaps matching TRBD2 (7 bases). The V gene's germline CDR1 is SGDLS and CDR2 YYNGEE. The CDR3 loop spans 17 amino acids. The germline V and J ends were trimmed by 1 base and 2 bases, with 16 bases remaining between them. CDR3 nucleotide sequence: TGTGCCAGCAGCGTAACCTTTTGGGGGGGCGCCTACAATGAGCAGTTCTTC. The encoded protein is CASSVTFWGGAYNEQFF. The variable domain in full, completed from reference TRBV9 and TRBJ2-1, reads DSGVTQTPKHLITATGQRVTLRCSPRSGDLSVYWYQQSLDQGLQFLIQYYNGEERAKGNILERFSAQQFPDLHSELNLSSLELGDSALYFCASSVTFWGGAYNEQFFGPGTRLTVL.

The chain combines TRBV4-1 with TRBJ2-7, with 8 positions matching TRBD1. This CDR3 has 16 amino acids. V lost 3 bases to trimming and J lost 1 base; unmatched junction nucleotides: 8. Germline assignment: CDR1 MGHRA and CDR2 YSYEKL. CDR3: CASSQHPQGASYEQYF. The CDR3 bases are TGCGCCAGCAGCCAGCACCCCCAGGGGGCGTCCTACGAGCAGTACTTC.

This chain links TRBV11-2 with TRBJ1-3; weak D call: TRBD1 (6 bases). Germline values: CDR1 SGHAT, CDR2 FQNNGV. The CDR3 is 15 residues long. Trimming cost V 8 bases and J 0 bases, with 14 bases left between them. The CDR3 coding sequence is TGTGCCAGCTCCCGACAGGCGGACTCTGGAAACACCATATATTTT. It encodes CASSRQADSGNTIYF.

The chain carries TRBV9 and TRBJ1-4; TRBD1 matches at 9 bases. The CDR3 runs 15 residues. Per germline, CDR1 SGDLS and CDR2 YYNGEE. V lost 4 bases to trimming and J lost 7 bases; unmatched junction nucleotides: 8. CDR3 in amino acids: CASSRDRGGAEKLFF. The CDR3 region has the DNA TGTGCCAGCAGCCGCGACAGGGGGGGAGCTGAAAAACTGTTTTTT.

The V and J genes are TRBV18 and TRBJ2-7; D is undetermined. Germline CDR1 reads KGHSH; CDR2 reads LQKENI. The CDR3 contains 14 residues. With 3 bases removed from V and 1 base from J, the gap between germline ends came to 10 bases. CDR3 amino acids: CASSPTDWSYEQYF. The CDR3, as DNA: TGTGCCAGCTCACCGACCGACTGGTCCTACGAGCAGTACTTC.

This clonotype appeared a few times. CDR3 loop: CASSWDRFNYGYTF. The CDR3 coding sequence is TGTGCCAGCAGTTGGGACAGATTTAACTATGGCTACACCTTC. This sequence joins TRBV6-5 and TRBJ1-2; 7 bases are a match to TRBD1. Germline CDR1 MNHEY, CDR2 SVGAGI. The CDR3 sequence is 14 residues long. V was clipped by 4 bases and J by 1 base; unmatched bases: 3.

This clonotype came up a few times. The CDR3 spells CASSWDAPRETQYF. For the CDR3, the DNA is TGCGCCAGCAGCTGGGACGCTCCACGGGAGACCCAGTACTTC. The chain links TRBV5-1 to TRBJ2-5, with D perhaps given as TRBD1 or TRBD2 (5 bases each). This CDR3 contains 14 residues. Germline-derived CDR1 and CDR2 are SGHRS and YFSETQ. V lost 3 bases and J lost 5, with 14 bases in between.

The chain uses TRBV2 and TRBJ1-1; D is ambiguous. Trimming stripped 4 bases from V and 4 bases from J, with 13 bases between. Germline CDR1 reads SNHLY; CDR2 reads FYNNEI. There are 14 residues in the CDR3. The CDR3 DNA reads as TGTGCCAGCAGTGGGGCGGGGAGGGTCACTGAAGCTTTCTTT. It yields the protein CASSGAGRVTEAFF.

The rearrangement links TRBV5-1 to TRBJ1-1; D is unclear. V shed 4 bases and J shed 2 bases, with 9 bases lying between them. This CDR3 region has 13 residues. Germline CDR1 is SGHRS and CDR2 is YFSETQ. The DNA of the CDR3 is TGCGCCAGCAGCACGCCGGAAAACACTGAAGCTTTCTTT. Its protein product is CASSTPENTEAFF.